This T cell receptor beta chain was recovered during a study of blood T cells in healthy people across ages. Germline CDR1 reads SGHRS; CDR2 reads YFSETQ. Trimming took 0 bases from V and 1 from J, leaving 7 bases between them. The length of the CDR3 is 14 residues. Study observations and caveats: Donors of long life had a larger count of naive CD4+ cells and greater diversity than aged donors.

As to this clonotype: Its antigen is undetermined.

A minimum of 5.5 micrograms of total RNA was extracted per sample. Primed by a sample-barcoded 5' primer and a J-beta primer mix, a second PCR proceeded for roughly 6 to 12 cycles. The authors tagged each cDNA molecule using a template-switch adaptor with 12 random nucleotides. CDR3-containing paired-end reads numbered at least 2.5 million in each sample. TCRdb reprocessed the 5' RACE reads via MiXCR and lists one record per CDR3 protein. The data contain around 1,500,000 distinct CDR3 sequences, roughly 40% of them singletons. Sequencing was performed on blood. This chain links TRBV5-1 with TRBJ1-1; D not certain. This receptor was obtained from a woman in her late teens or twenties in good health. In DNA, the CDR3 is TGCGCCAGCAGCTTGGGGAAGAAGAACACTGAAGCTTTCTTT. This sequence encodes CASSLGKKNTEAFF.